This T cell receptor (beta chain) was captured in a study of blood T cell repertoires in COVID-19. The wider study: Collection of acute and convalescent COVID-19 samples took place in the United States, Italy and Spain.

This clone was counted a few times. Looked up from germline, CDR1 is SGHAT and CDR2 is FQNNGV. The ends lost 3 bases at V and 3 bases at J; junction bases unmatched: 8. The CDR3 extends over 16 amino acids. The data were produced by immunoSEQ multiplex PCR, yet TCRdb's version contains in-frame clones alone and is incomplete. This table has about 98,000 clones, over 80% appearing once. This clonotype originated in a man at least 80 years old with acute or convalescent COVID-19. Sample: peripheral blood. The gene calls are TRBV11-2 and TRBJ1-3; the match to TRBD1 covers 7 bases. The CDR3 bases are TGTGCCAGCAGCTTCCCCGACAGGGCCGTTGGAAACACCATATATTTT. This sequence encodes CASSFPDRAVGNTIYF.